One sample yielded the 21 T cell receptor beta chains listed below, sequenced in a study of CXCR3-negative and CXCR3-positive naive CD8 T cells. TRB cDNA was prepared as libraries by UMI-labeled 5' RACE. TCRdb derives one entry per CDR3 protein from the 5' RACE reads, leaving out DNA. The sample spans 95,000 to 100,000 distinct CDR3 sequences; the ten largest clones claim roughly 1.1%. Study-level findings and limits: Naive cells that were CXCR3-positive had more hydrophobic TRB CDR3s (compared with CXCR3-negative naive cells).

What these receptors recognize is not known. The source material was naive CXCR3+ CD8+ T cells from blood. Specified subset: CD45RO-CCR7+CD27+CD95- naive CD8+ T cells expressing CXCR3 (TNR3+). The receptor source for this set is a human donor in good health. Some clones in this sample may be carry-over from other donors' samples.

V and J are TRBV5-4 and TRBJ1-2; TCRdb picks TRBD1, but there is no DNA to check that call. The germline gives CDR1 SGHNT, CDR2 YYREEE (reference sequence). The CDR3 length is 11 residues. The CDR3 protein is CASSFAGQGTF.

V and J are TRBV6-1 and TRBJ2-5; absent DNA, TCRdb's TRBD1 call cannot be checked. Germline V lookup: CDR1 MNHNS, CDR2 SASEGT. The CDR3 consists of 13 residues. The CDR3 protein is CASRIQGRETQYF.

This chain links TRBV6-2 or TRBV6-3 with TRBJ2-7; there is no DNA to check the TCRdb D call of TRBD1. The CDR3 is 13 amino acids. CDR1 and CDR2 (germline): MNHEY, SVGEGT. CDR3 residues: CASNEGTSYEQYF.

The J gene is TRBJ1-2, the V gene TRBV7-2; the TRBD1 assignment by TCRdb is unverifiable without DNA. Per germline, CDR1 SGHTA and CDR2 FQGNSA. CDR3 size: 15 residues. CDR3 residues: CASSLYAGDNYGYTF.

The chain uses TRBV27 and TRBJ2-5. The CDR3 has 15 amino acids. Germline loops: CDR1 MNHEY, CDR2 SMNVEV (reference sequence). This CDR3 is CASSLYDRWEETQYF.

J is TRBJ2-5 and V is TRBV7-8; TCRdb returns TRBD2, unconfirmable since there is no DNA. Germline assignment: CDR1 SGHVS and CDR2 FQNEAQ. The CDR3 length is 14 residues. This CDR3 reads CASGGTSGRLTQYF.

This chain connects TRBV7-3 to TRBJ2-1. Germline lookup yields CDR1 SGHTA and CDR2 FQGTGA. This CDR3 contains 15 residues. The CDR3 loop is CASSLGLVPYNEQFF.

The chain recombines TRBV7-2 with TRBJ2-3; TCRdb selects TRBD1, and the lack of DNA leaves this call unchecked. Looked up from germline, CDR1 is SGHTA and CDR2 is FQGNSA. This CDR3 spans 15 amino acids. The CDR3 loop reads CASSGGPGSTDTQYF.

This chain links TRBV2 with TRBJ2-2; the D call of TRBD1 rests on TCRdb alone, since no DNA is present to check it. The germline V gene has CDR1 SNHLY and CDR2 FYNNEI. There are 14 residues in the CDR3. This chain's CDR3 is CASIGTGNTGELFF.

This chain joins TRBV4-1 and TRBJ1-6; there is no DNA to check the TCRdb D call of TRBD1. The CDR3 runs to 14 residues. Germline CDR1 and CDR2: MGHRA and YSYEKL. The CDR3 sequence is CASSLDRGNSPLHF.

CDR3 protein: CASSQFTEYLEQYF. The rearrangement joins TRBV21-1 to TRBJ2-7. TRBV21-1 is listed as a pseudogene. The CDR3 sequence is 14 residues long.

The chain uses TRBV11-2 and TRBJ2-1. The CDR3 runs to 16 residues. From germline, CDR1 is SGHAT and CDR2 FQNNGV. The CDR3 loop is CASSLGAQVVYNEQFF.

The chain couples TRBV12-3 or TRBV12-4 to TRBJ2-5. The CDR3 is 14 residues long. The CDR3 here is CASSFDASQETQYF.

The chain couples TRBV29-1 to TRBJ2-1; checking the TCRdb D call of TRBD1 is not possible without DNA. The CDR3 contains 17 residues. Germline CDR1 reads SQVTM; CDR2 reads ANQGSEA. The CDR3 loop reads CSVEQFTGQGLIYEQFF.

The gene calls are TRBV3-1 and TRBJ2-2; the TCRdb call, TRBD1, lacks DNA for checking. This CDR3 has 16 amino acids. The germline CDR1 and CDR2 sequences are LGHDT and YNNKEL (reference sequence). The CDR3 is CASSPGRGPFTGELFF.

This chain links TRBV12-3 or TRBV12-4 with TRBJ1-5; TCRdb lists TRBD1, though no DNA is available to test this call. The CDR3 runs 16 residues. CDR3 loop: CASSPTGTGKRQPQHF.

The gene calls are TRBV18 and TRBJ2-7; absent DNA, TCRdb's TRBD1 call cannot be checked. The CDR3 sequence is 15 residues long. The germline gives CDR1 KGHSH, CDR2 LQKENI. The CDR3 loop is CASSPSGQPSYEQYF.

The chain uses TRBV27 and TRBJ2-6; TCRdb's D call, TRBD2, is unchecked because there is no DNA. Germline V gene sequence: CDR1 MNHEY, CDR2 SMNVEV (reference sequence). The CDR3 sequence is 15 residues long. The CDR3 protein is CASSPAYSGANVLTF.

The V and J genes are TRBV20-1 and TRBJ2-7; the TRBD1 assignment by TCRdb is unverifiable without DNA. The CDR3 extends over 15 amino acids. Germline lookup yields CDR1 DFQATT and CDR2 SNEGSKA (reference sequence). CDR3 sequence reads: CSAYPGQGTSYEQYF.

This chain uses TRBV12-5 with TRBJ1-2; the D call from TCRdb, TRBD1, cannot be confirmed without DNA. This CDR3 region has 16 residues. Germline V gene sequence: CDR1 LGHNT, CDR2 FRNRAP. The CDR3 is CASGLANRGPLLGYTF.

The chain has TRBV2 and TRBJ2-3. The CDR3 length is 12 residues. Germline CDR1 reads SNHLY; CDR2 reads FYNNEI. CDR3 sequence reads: CATVVGTDTQYF.